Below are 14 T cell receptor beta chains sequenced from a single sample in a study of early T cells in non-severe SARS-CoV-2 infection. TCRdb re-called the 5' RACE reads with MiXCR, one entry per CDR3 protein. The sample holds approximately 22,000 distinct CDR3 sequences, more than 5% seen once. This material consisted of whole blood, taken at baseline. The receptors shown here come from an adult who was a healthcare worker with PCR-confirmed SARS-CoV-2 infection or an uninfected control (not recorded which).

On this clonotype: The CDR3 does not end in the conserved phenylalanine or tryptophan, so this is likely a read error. The CDR3 reads CSVPLGRGSQETQYL. The CDR3 region has the DNA TGCAGTGTCCCCCTTGGCAGGGGATCCCAAGAGACCCAGTACTTA. The chain uses TRBV20-1 and TRBJ2-5; possible D gene TRBD1, 6 bases. This CDR3 is built from 15 residues. Germline CDR1 is DFQATT and CDR2 is SNEGSKA (reference sequence). V was trimmed by 7 bases and J by 1 base, leaving 19 bases between them.

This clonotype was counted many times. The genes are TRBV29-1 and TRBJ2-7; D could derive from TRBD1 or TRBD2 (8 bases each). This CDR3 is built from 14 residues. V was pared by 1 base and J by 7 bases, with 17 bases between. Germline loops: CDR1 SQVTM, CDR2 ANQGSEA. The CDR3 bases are TGCAGCGTTGAAGGCTGGACAGGGACTAGGGAGCAGTACTTC. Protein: CSVEGWTGTREQYF.

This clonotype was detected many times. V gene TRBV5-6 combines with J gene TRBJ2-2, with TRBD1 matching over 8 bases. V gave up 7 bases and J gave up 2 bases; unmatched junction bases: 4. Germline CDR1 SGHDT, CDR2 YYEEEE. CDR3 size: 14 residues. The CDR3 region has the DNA TGTGCCAGCCACCAGGGGGCAAACACCGGGGAGCTGTTTTTT. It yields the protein CASHQGANTGELFF.

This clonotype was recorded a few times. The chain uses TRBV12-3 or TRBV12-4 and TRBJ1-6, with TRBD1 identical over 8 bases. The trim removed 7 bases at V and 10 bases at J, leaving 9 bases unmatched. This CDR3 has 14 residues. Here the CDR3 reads CASTTDRGGSPLHF. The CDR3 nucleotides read TGTGCCAGCACCACTGACAGGGGAGGATCACCCCTCCACTTT.

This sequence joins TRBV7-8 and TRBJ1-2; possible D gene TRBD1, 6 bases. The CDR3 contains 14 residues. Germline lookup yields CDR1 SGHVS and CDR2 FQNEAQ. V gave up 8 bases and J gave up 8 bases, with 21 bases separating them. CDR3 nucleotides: TGTGCCAGCGGCGACCAGGGGATAGCGCGCGGCTACACCTTC. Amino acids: CASGDQGIARGYTF.

CDR3 in amino acids: CASSEYGRGRSYEQYF. In nucleotides, the CDR3 is TGTGCCAGCAGTGAATATGGAAGGGGGAGGTCCTACGAGCAGTACTTC. V gene TRBV25-1 combines with J gene TRBJ2-7; D is tentatively TRBD1 or TRBD2 (6 bases each). V was cut by 0 bases and J by 1 base, with 13 bases left in between. CDR3 length equals 16 residues. Germline V lookup: CDR1 MGHDK, CDR2 SYGVNS.

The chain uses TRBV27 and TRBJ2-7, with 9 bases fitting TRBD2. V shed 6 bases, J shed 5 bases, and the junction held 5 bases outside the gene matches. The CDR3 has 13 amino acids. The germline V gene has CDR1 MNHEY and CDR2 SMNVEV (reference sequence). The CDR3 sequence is CASSLAGAHEQYF. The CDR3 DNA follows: TGTGCCAGCAGCTTAGCGGGGGCCCACGAGCAGTACTTC.

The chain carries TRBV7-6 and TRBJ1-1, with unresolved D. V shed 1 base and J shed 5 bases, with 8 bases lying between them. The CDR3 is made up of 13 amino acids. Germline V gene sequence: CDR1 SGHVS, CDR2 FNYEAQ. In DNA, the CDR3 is TGTGCCAGCAGCTTAGTCTTCGAGACTGAAGCTTTCTTT. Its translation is CASSLVFETEAFF.

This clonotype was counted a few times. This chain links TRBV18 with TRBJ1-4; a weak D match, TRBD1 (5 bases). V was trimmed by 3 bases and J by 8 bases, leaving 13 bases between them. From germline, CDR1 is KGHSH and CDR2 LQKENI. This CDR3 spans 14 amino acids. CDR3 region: CASSPQGPGEKLFF. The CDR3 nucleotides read TGTGCCAGCTCACCCCAGGGTCCGGGGGAAAAACTGTTTTTT.

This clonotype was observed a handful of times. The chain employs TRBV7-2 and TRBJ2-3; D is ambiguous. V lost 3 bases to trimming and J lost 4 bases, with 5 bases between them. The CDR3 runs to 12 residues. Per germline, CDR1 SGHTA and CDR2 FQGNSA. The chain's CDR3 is CASSFPADTQYF. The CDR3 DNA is TGTGCCAGCAGCTTTCCCGCAGATACGCAGTATTTT. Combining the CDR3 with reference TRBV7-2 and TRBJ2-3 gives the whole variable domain GAGVSQSPSNKVTEKGKDVELRCDPISGHTALYWYRQSLGQGLEFLIYFQGNSAPDKSGLPSDRFSAERTGGSVSTLTIQRTQQEDSAVYLCASSFPADTQYFGPGTRLTVL.

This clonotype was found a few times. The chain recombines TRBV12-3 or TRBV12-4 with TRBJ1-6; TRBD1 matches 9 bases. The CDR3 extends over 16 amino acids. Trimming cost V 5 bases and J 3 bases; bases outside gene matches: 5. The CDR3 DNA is TGTGCCAGCAGTCCAGGGACAGGGCACTATAATTCACCCCTCCACTTT. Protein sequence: CASSPGTGHYNSPLHF.

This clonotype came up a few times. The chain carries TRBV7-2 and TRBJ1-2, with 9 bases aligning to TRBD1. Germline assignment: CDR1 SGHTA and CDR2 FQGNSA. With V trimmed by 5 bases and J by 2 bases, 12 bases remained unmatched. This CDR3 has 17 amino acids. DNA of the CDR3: TGTGCCAGCAGCCAGCGGGGACAGGGCACCAAAAACTATGGCTACACCTTC. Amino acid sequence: CASSQRGQGTKNYGYTF. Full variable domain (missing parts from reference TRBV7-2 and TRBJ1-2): GAGVSQSPSNKVTEKGKDVELRCDPISGHTALYWYRQSLGQGLEFLIYFQGNSAPDKSGLPSDRFSAERTGGSVSTLTIQRTQQEDSAVYLCASSQRGQGTKNYGYTFGSGTRLTVV.

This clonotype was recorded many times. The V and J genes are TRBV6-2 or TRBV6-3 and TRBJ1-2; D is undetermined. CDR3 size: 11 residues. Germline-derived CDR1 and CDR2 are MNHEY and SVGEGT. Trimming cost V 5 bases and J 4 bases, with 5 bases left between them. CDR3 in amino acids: CASSHVYGYTF. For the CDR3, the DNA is TGTGCCAGCAGTCACGTCTATGGCTACACCTTC.

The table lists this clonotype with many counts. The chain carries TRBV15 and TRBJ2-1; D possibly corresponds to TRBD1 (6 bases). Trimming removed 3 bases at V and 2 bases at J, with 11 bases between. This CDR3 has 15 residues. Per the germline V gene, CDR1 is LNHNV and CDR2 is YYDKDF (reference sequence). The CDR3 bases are TGTGCCACCAGCAGCCACGGACAGACCTACAATGAGCAGTTCTTC. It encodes CATSSHGQTYNEQFF.